Below are 5 T cell receptor beta chains sequenced from a single sample in a study of glioma-infiltrating T cells. Amplification of TCR alpha and beta CDR3 regions from RNA used iRepertoire nested multiplex PCR. TCRdb reanalysed the multiplex PCR reads using MiXCR and keeps one entry per CDR3 protein. The profile shows approximately 93,000 distinct CDR3 sequences, about 37% of them singletons. Sequences were obtained from glioma tissue, nonneoplastic brain tissue, or PBMCs (not recorded which). These receptors were taken from a human donor with low-grade glioma or glioblastoma, undergoing nonglioma brain surgery, or in good health (not recorded which).

This clonotype was counted ten times or more. The chain recombines TRBV28 with TRBJ2-1; no firm D call. The CDR3 is made up of 14 amino acids. V dropped 2 bases and J dropped 4 bases, with 9 bases sitting between them. CDR1 is MDHEN and CDR2 is SYDVKM in the germline V gene. Here the CDR3 reads CASSLGIGYNEQFF. The CDR3 DNA reads TGTGCCAGCAGTTTAGGTATAGGATACAATGAGCAGTTCTTC. Full variable domain (rest looked up from reference TRBV28 and TRBJ2-1): DVKVTQSSRYLVKRTGEKVFLECVQDMDHENMFWYRQDPGLGLRLIYFSYDVKMKEKGDIPEGYSVSREKKERFSLILESASTNQTSMYLCASSLGIGYNEQFFGPGTRLTVL.

At least ten counts were recorded for this clonotype. The V and J genes are TRBV12-3 or TRBV12-4 and TRBJ2-7; 7 bases line up with TRBD2. CDR3 length equals 15 residues. With 4 bases clipped from V and 3 bases from J, the junction kept 9 bases outside the gene matches. CDR3 loop: CASSYHRGVRYEQYF. The CDR3, as DNA: TGTGCCAGCAGTTATCATCGGGGGGTACGCTACGAGCAGTACTTC.

Comments on this clonotype: The junction differs from germline at one of its ends, possibly a read error. The chain has TRBV24-1 and TRBJ1-1; TRBD1 might be the D (6 bases). Per the germline V gene, CDR1 is KGHDR and CDR2 is SFDVKD. The CDR3 runs to 15 residues. In nucleotides, the CDR3 is TGTGCCACCAGTGGTAGGGGGAACAAGGGCACTGAAGCCTTCTTT. Residues: CATSGRGNKGTEAFF.

This clonotype was seen ten or more times. The V call is TRBV4-3, the J call TRBJ2-5, with TRBD1 identical over 8 bases. CDR1 is LGHNA and CDR2 is YSLEER in the germline V gene. This CDR3 spans 16 amino acids. J was trimmed by 3 bases and V by 4 bases; bases with no gene match: 10. The CDR3 DNA sequence: TGCGCCAGCAGCCGACAACCACCGGGACAGGAAGAGACCCAGTACTTC. Encoded protein: CASSRQPPGQEETQYF.

This clonotype was counted ten times or more. V gene TRBV2 combines with J gene TRBJ1-2; D remains ambiguous. V dropped 0 bases and J dropped 0 bases, with 5 bases sitting between them. CDR3 length: 14 amino acids. Germline loops: CDR1 SNHLY, CDR2 FYNNEI. This CDR3 is CASSEATTNYGYTF. CDR3 sequence (DNA): TGTGCCAGCAGTGAAGCGACAACTAACTATGGCTACACCTTC.